This is a list of T cell receptor beta chains from one sample in a study of blood T cell repertoires in COVID-19. Some clones are missing from TCRdb's copy, which holds only in-frame ones; the method was immunoSEQ multiplex PCR. Of roughly 200,000 clones listed, about nine tenths are singletons. The sequenced sample was PBMCs or T cells enriched from blood (not recorded which). Receptors originate from a woman younger than 45 who had recovered from COVID-19. Both conserved end residues are part of each CDR3. Fields, in order: D gene, clone size, V gene, J gene, CDR3 protein, CDR3 DNA. D genes are given only for firm matches. Clone size is stated in some rows and not others, as once, few, many or a class when expanded.

TRBD1	.	TRBV7-3	TRBJ2-3	CASSHQGAEDTQYF	TGTGCCAGCAGCCACCAGGGGGCGGAAGATACGCAGTATTTT
.	.	TRBV21-1	TRBJ1-2	CASSKDSPWGYTF	TGTGCCAGCAGCAAAGATAGTCCCTGGGGCTACACCTTC
TRBD1	once	TRBV3-1/TRBV3-2	TRBJ2-7	CASSQPDRGLAEQYF	TGTGCCAGCAGCCAACCGGACAGGGGGCTCGCCGAGCAGTACTTC
.	.	TRBV7-9	TRBJ1-2	CASSPIRGEVLRNYGYTF	TGTGCCAGCAGCCCCATAAGAGGGGAGGTCCTAAGGAACTATGGCTACACCTTC
TRBD2	few	TRBV12-3/TRBV12-4	TRBJ2-1	CASRGDLTEQFF	TGTGCCAGCCGGGGGGACCTTACTGAGCAGTTCTTC
TRBD1	.	TRBV4-2	TRBJ1-6	CASSQGSDRVVWPLHF	TGTGCCAGCAGCCAAGGTTCGGACAGGGTGGTATGGCCCCTCCACTTT
TRBD2	.	TRBV6-2/TRBV6-3	TRBJ2-3	CASSYSLSGGATDTQYF	TGTGCCAGCAGTTACTCCCTAAGCGGGGGGGCGACAGATACGCAGTATTTT
TRBD1	.	TRBV9	TRBJ2-3	CASSYRQGWGTDTQYF	TGTGCCAGCAGCTACCGACAGGGGTGGGGCACAGATACGCAGTATTTT
.	.	TRBV12-3/TRBV12-4	TRBJ2-1	CASSLVGGEQFF	TGTGCCAGCAGTTTAGTTGGGGGCGAGCAGTTCTTC
TRBD1	.	TRBV4-2	TRBJ1-5	CASSTDRAEQPQHF	TGTGCCAGCAGTACGGACAGGGCGGAACAGCCCCAGCATTTT
TRBD1	.	TRBV27	TRBJ1-6	CASSLDEVTGANSPLHF	TGTGCCAGCAGTCTAGATGAGGTGACAGGGGCCAATTCACCCCTCCACTTT
TRBD2	few	TRBV25-1	TRBJ2-1	CASSEMSTSGRNEQFF	TGTGCCAGCAGTGAAATGAGTACTAGCGGAAGGAATGAGCAGTTCTTC
TRBD1	.	TRBV7-9	TRBJ1-2	CASSPPPQGDIFDGYTF	TGTGCCAGCAGCCCCCCGCCCCAGGGGGATATATTCGATGGCTACACCTTC
.	.	TRBV5-6	TRBJ1-3	CASNIVGDTIYF	TGTGCCAGCAACATAGTTGGAGACACCATATATTTT
.	.	TRBV12-3/TRBV12-4	TRBJ2-1	CASSFTRGGEQFF	TGTGCCAGCAGTTTTACAAGGGGAGGTGAGCAGTTCTTC
.	.	TRBV5-8	TRBJ2-3	CASSIGGTIRTDTQYF	TGTGCCAGCAGCATAGGGGGAACGATCCGTACAGATACGCAGTATTTT
.	.	TRBV5-1	TRBJ1-2	CASSQPQRTTGSDGYTF	TGCGCCAGCAGCCAACCCCAGAGAACCACAGGGTCGGACGGCTACACCTTC
TRBD2	.	TRBV7-2	TRBJ2-3	CASSQAGGPPDTQYF	TGTGCCAGCAGCCAAGCGGGGGGGCCTCCAGATACGCAGTATTTT
.	.	TRBV5-8	TRBJ1-1	CASSLLENTEAFF	TGTGCCAGCAGCTTGTTAGAGAACACTGAAGCTTTCTTT
TRBD1	.	TRBV7-3	TRBJ2-5	CASSLSGTGAETQYF	TGTGCCAGCAGCTTAAGTGGGACAGGGGCCGAGACCCAGTACTTC
.	.	TRBV11-3	TRBJ2-1	CASSPEQGEQFF	TGTGCCAGCAGCCCCGAACAGGGTGAGCAGTTCTTC
TRBD1	.	TRBV6-5	TRBJ1-2	CASRTGVAYGYTF	TGTGCCAGCAGGACAGGGGTGGCCTATGGCTACACCTTC
TRBD2	.	TRBV6-2/TRBV6-3	TRBJ2-7	CASSPYRGGSYEQYF	TGTGCCAGCAGTCCCTACCGGGGGGGCTCCTACGAGCAGTACTTC
.	.	TRBV3-1/TRBV3-2	TRBJ1-5	CASSQSGIKPQHF	TGTGCCAGCAGCCAATCAGGGATCAAGCCCCAGCATTTT
.	.	TRBV7-2	TRBJ2-5	CASSLGVVSEETQYF	TGTGCCAGCAGCTTAGGAGTCGTCTCGGAGGAGACCCAGTACTTC
TRBD1	.	TRBV7-9	TRBJ2-7	CASSFGTGTGRYEQYF	TGTGCCAGCAGCTTCGGGACCGGGACAGGGCGCTACGAGCAGTACTTC
TRBD1	.	TRBV29-1	TRBJ1-2	CSVQLTGDYGYTF	TGCAGCGTTCAATTGACAGGGGACTATGGCTACACCTTC
.	once	TRBV27	TRBJ1-2	CASSRQAGPYGYTF	TGTGCCAGCAGTAGACAGGCGGGCCCCTATGGCTACACCTTC
.	.	TRBV5-1	TRBJ1-1	CASSLEAGLTEAFF	TGCGCCAGCAGCTTGGAAGCAGGGTTGACTGAAGCTTTCTTT
.	.	TRBV4-1	TRBJ1-1	CASSQGRGNTEAFF	TGCGCCAGCAGCCAGGGGCGGGGGAACACTGAAGCTTTCTTT
.	once	TRBV7-3	TRBJ2-7	CASSLLEGEQYF	TGTGCCAGCAGCTTACTTGAGGGAGAGCAGTACTTC
.	.	TRBV6-1	TRBJ1-1	CASSEAGRGNTEAFF	TGTGCCAGCAGTGAAGCTGGCAGGGGTAACACTGAAGCTTTCTTT
.	.	TRBV11-3	TRBJ2-7	CASSSGLNYEQYF	TGTGCCAGCAGCTCGGGACTGAACTACGAGCAGTACTTC
TRBD1	.	TRBV11-2	TRBJ2-3	CASSLMTGSADTQYF	TGTGCCAGCAGCTTAATGACAGGGAGTGCAGATACGCAGTATTTT
TRBD2	.	TRBV4-3	TRBJ2-5	CASSQDRGRGGWETQYF	TGCGCCAGCAGCCAAGATCGGGGACGGGGGGGTTGGGAGACCCAGTACTTC
.	.	TRBV18	TRBJ1-3	CASSPIGQGSVVGNTIYF	TGTGCCAGCTCACCAATCGGGCAGGGATCCGTAGTTGGAAACACCATATATTTT
.	.	TRBV19	TRBJ1-1	CASSIGRGTEAFF	TGTGCCAGTAGTATTGGCAGGGGAACTGAAGCTTTCTTT
.	few	TRBV9	TRBJ1-4	CASSALGGRANEKLFF	TGTGCCAGCAGCGCGCTAGGGGGGAGGGCTAATGAAAAACTGTTTTTT
.	.	TRBV7-2	TRBJ1-1	CASSLRTTVMNTEAFF	TGTGCCAGCAGCCTACGGACAACCGTCATGAACACTGAAGCTTTCTTT
.	.	TRBV9	TRBJ2-3	CASSVRDSDASTDTQYF	TGTGCCAGCAGCGTTCGGGACTCCGATGCTAGCACAGATACGCAGTATTTT
.	.	TRBV27	TRBJ1-1	CASSLSGHSTEAFF	TGTGCCAGCAGTTTATCGGGCCACAGCACTGAAGCTTTCTTT
.	.	TRBV5-6	TRBJ1-1	CASSLVVPLNTEAFF	TGTGCCAGCAGCTTGGTAGTCCCCCTGAACACTGAAGCTTTCTTT
TRBD1	.	TRBV18	TRBJ1-1	CASSPDRGTFF	TGTGCCAGCTCACCAGACAGGGGAACTTTCTTT
.	few	TRBV12-3/TRBV12-4	TRBJ2-3	CASRRDTTDTQYF	TGTGCCAGCAGACGGGACACCACAGATACGCAGTATTTT
TRBD1	.	TRBV7-2	TRBJ1-5	CASSLQGANQPQHF	TGTGCCAGCAGCTTACAGGGGGCTAATCAGCCCCAGCATTTT
.	.	TRBV7-9	TRBJ2-5	CASSFVAETQYF	TGTGCCAGCAGCTTCGTGGCAGAGACCCAGTACTTC
.	.	TRBV7-9	TRBJ2-5	CASSSTATGQETQYF	TGTGCCAGCAGCTCCACCGCGACAGGACAAGAGACCCAGTACTTC
.	.	TRBV7-2	TRBJ1-1	CASSWTENTEAFF	TGTGCCAGCAGCTGGACAGAGAACACTGAAGCTTTCTTT